Presented here are 19 T cell receptor beta chains from one specimen sequenced in a study of human T cells and chemical hapten exposure. TCRdb reanalysed the RACE reads using MiXCR and keeps one entry per CDR3 protein. The sample consists of 280,000 or so distinct CDR3 sequences, 7.7% of them appearing once. This sample's time point: pre-sensitization, week 0. The treatment: therapeutic diphenylcyclopropenone sensitization with weekly scalp DPC. This sample comprised whole blood, obtained in connection with sensitization to the hapten diphenylcyclopropenone (DPC). All receptors derive from a man between 18 and 29 years old with alopecia areata. Some clones in this sample may be carry-over from other donors' samples.

This sequence joins TRBV6-5 and TRBJ2-2, with TRBD1 matching over 8 bases. The CDR3 totals 16 residues. The trim removed 2 bases at V and 6 bases at J, leaving 8 bases unmatched. Germline V gives CDR1 MNHEY, CDR2 SVGAGI. The CDR3 is CASSYEGTGIPGELFF. The DNA for the CDR3 is TGTGCCAGCAGTTACGAAGGGACAGGCATACCCGGGGAGCTGTTTTTT.

The V gene is TRBV5-1, the J gene TRBJ1-1; a weak D match, TRBD1 (5 bases). CDR1 is SGHRS, CDR2 YFSETQ, per germline. CDR3 size: 15 residues. V lost 5 bases and J lost 8, with 22 bases in between. DNA of the CDR3: TGCGCCAGCAGTACGCCTCTAGGGACTGCCGAGGAAGCTTTCTTT. This sequence encodes CASSTPLGTAEEAFF. Variable domain in full (rest from reference TRBV5-1 and TRBJ1-1): KAGVTQTPRYLIKTRGQQVTLSCSPISGHRSVSWYQQTPGQGLQFLFEYFSETQRNKGNFPGRFSGRQFSNSRSEMNVSTLELGDSALYLCASSTPLGTAEEAFFGQGTRLTVV.

At least ten counts were recorded for this clonotype. V and J are TRBV19 and TRBJ2-1; 11 nucleotides match TRBD2. CDR3 length: 18 amino acids. Germline lookup yields CDR1 LNHDA and CDR2 SQIVND (reference sequence). Trimming at V came to 3 bases and at J to 8 bases, leaving 15 bases not matched to a gene. As DNA, the CDR3 is TGTGCCAGTAGTATCGTTCTAGCGGGGGGACCCACACCGGATGAGCAGTTCTTC. Translating gives CASSIVLAGGPTPDEQFF.

This clonotype was seen repeatedly, ten times or more. The chain carries TRBV27 and TRBJ1-1, with D hard to call. Germline CDR1 reads MNHEY; CDR2 reads SMNVEV (reference sequence). V lost 4 bases and J 1 base, leaving 10 bases between the germline ends. The CDR3 is 14 amino acids. CDR3 sequence reads: CASSYSPPNTEAFF. The CDR3 DNA follows: TGTGCCAGCAGTTATTCCCCACCGAACACTGAAGCTTTCTTT.

This clonotype was detected ten times or more. J is TRBJ1-1 and V is TRBV29-1; D not certain. Germline loops: CDR1 SQVTM, CDR2 ANQGSEA. The ends were cut back, 6 bases at V and 11 bases at J, with 16 bases in the middle. The CDR3 loop spans 11 amino acids. CDR3 in amino acids: CSVRGPSWAFF. CDR3 bases: TGCAGCGTCCGTGGACCGTCCTGGGCTTTCTTT.

This clonotype appeared a few times. This chain uses TRBV4-1 with TRBJ2-5; tentative D call: TRBD2 (5 bases). The CDR3 sequence is 13 residues long. Deletions cut 4 bases from V and 4 bases from J, with 10 bases between. Germline assignment: CDR1 MGHRA and CDR2 YSYEKL. The CDR3 here is CASSPPRGETQYF. Written as DNA, the CDR3 is TGCGCCAGCAGCCCTCCCCGGGGAGAGACCCAGTACTTC.

This clonotype was seen a few times. This chain links TRBV2 with TRBJ1-1; D is ambiguous. The V gene lost 4 bases and the J gene lost 5 bases, with 17 bases spanning the gap. This CDR3 is built from 15 residues. Germline lookup yields CDR1 SNHLY and CDR2 FYNNEI. In DNA form, the CDR3 reads TGTGCCAGCAGTGGTGTGGAGGGATATGGGACTGAAGCTTTCTTT. This gives the protein CASSGVEGYGTEAFF.

The V call is TRBV5-1, the J call TRBJ1-1; the match to TRBD1 covers 8 bases. V lost 4 bases and J lost 6; bases outside the gene matches: 14. The CDR3 length is 16 residues. Germline assignment: CDR1 SGHRS and CDR2 YFSETQ. DNA of the CDR3: TGCGCCAGCAGCCAGGGACAGGACGAGGCTGTTCCTGAAGCTTTCTTT. Amino acids: CASSQGQDEAVPEAFF. The full variable domain, completed using reference TRBV5-1 and TRBJ1-1, is KAGVTQTPRYLIKTRGQQVTLSCSPISGHRSVSWYQQTPGQGLQFLFEYFSETQRNKGNFPGRFSGRQFSNSRSEMNVSTLELGDSALYLCASSQGQDEAVPEAFFGQGTRLTVV.

V usage is TRBV29-1 and J usage is TRBJ2-7, with 8 bases identical to TRBD1. Trimming at V came to 1 base and at J to 6 bases, leaving 5 bases not matched to a gene. Per the germline V gene, CDR1 is SQVTM and CDR2 is ANQGSEA. The CDR3 runs to 13 residues. The CDR3 protein is CSVEGDRGGEQYF. The CDR3, as DNA: TGCAGCGTTGAAGGCGACAGGGGTGGCGAGCAGTACTTC.

This clonotype was observed at least ten times. This chain connects TRBV7-9 to TRBJ2-2; TRBD2 matches 7 bases. V shed 5 bases and J 2 bases; nucleotides not matched to a gene: 5. CDR1 and CDR2 (germline): SEHNR, FQNEAQ (reference sequence). The CDR3 totals 15 residues. The CDR3 loop reads CASSPAGDNTGELFF. CDR3 sequence (DNA): TGTGCCAGCAGCCCCGCGGGAGACAACACCGGGGAGCTGTTTTTT.

This clonotype was recorded at least ten times. The chain recombines TRBV10-3 with TRBJ1-2; tentative D call: TRBD1 (6 bases). Trimming shortened V by 8 bases and J by 8 bases, and 15 bases separated the two germline ends. This CDR3 contains 12 residues. CDR1 and CDR2 (germline): ENHRY, SYGVKD. CDR3 amino acids: CAIAVGGGGYTF. The CDR3 DNA sequence: TGTGCCATCGCCGTCGGAGGGGGAGGCTACACCTTC.

This clonotype was seen ten or more times. V is TRBV15 and J is TRBJ2-2, with 14 bases lining up with TRBD2. The CDR3 has 17 residues. The germline V gene encodes CDR1 LNHNV and CDR2 YYDKDF (reference sequence). J was trimmed by 2 bases and V by 3 bases; bases with no gene match: 2. The CDR3 reads CATSRGLAGVNTGELFF. The CDR3, as DNA: TGTGCCACCAGCAGGGGACTAGCGGGGGTTAACACCGGGGAGCTGTTTTTT.

The rearrangement joins TRBV6-2 or TRBV6-3 to TRBJ2-1, with D perhaps matching TRBD1 (7 bases). From germline, CDR1 is MNHEY and CDR2 SVGEGT. The CDR3 covers 15 residues. The V end was cut by 5 bases, the J end by 3 bases, with 14 bases between. The CDR3 coding sequence is TGTGCCAGCAGTGGCGGGACAGAGCGCTACAATGAGCAGTTCTTC. It specifies CASSGGTERYNEQFF.

In this sample, this clonotype turned up a few times. The chain links TRBV11-2 to TRBJ2-1; possibly TRBD2 for D (5 bases). The V gene lost 1 base and the J gene lost 12 bases, with 10 bases spanning the gap. The CDR3 loop spans 12 amino acids. Germline CDR1 is SGHAT and CDR2 is FQNNGV. Here the CDR3 DNA reads TGTGCCAGCAGCTTAGTTGTGGGGAGGCAGTTCTTC. Residues: CASSLVVGRQFF. The whole variable domain, remainder taken from reference TRBV11-2 and TRBJ2-1, is EAGVAQSPRYKIIEKRQSVAFWCNPISGHATLYWYQQILGQGPKLLIQFQNNGVVDDSQLPKDRFSAERLKGVDSTLKIQPAKLEDSAVYLCASSLVVGRQFFGPGTRLTVL.

The chain employs TRBV7-6 and TRBJ2-2, with 10 bases fitting TRBD1. The trim removed 3 bases at V and 3 bases at J, leaving 7 bases unmatched. The V gene's germline CDR1 is SGHVS and CDR2 FNYEAQ. This CDR3 spans 17 amino acids. The CDR3 spells CASSLRPGTGDTGELFF. CDR3 DNA sequence: TGTGCCAGCAGCTTGCGCCCCGGGACAGGGGACACCGGGGAGCTGTTTTTT.

This rearrangement joins TRBV29-1 to TRBJ2-2, with D hard to call. V lost 4 bases, J lost 0 bases, and 9 bases lay in between. Germline V lookup: CDR1 SQVTM, CDR2 ANQGSEA. The CDR3 has 14 amino acids. CDR3 sequence (DNA): TGCAGCGTTGCGGCCTGGGCGAACACCGGGGAGCTGTTTTTT. Translation gives CSVAAWANTGELFF.

CDR3: CASTRQGLLRNEQFF. The CDR3 bases are TGTGCCAGTACCCGACAGGGCCTACTACGCAATGAGCAGTTCTTC. This chain joins TRBV25-1 and TRBJ2-1, with 7 bases lining up with TRBD1. The CDR3 spans 15 residues. The J segment lost 6 bases and the V segment lost 9 bases, leaving 14 bases of the junction unmatched. Germline CDR1 is MGHDK and CDR2 is SYGVNS.

This chain links TRBV28 with TRBJ2-2, with D tentatively TRBD1 (5 bases). Trimming left V 2 bases short and J 4 bases short, with 11 bases between. The CDR3 is 15 residues long. CDR1 MDHEN and CDR2 SYDVKM come from the germline V gene. The CDR3, as DNA: TGTGCCAGCAGTTTAGGGGCCATCGGCACCGGGGAGCTGTTTTTT. Translation: CASSLGAIGTGELFF.

This clonotype was counted between two and nine times. V is TRBV27 and J is TRBJ2-7, with 7 bases that match TRBD1. Per germline, CDR1 MNHEY and CDR2 SMNVEV (reference sequence). With V trimmed by 2 bases and J by 5 bases, 3 bases remained unmatched. The CDR3 has 13 amino acids. The CDR3 loop reads CASSLRGPNEQYF. CDR3 bases: TGTGCCAGCAGTTTAAGGGGGCCGAACGAGCAGTACTTC.